This T cell receptor beta chain was captured by sequencing in a study of T-cell memory formation after mild COVID-19. Regarding this clonotype: The antigen is undetermined.

TCRdb recomputed calls from the 5' RACE reads with MiXCR, one row per CDR3 protein. The sample has around 430,000 distinct CDR3 sequences, 16% seen once. General study points: Shrinking CD4+ clones resided mostly in CM and EM, and CD8+ ones in EMRA.

The TCR was taken from a man in his late teens or twenties who had mild COVID-19 (a few samples of this study predate the infection). Cell type and time point are not known. The sequencing sample was made of PBMCs or a T cell subset sorted from them (not recorded which).

Written as DNA, the CDR3 is TGCGCCAGCAGCCAAGGATTCTCAGGGATTGGAAGCACAGATACGCAGTATTTT. Its protein product is CASSQGFSGIGSTDTQYF. J is TRBJ2-3 and V is TRBV4-3; the D gene is possibly TRBD1 (5 bases). The V end lost 1 base, the J end lost 0 bases, and 17 bases lay between the germline ends. CDR3 length equals 18 residues. CDR1 and CDR2 from the germline V gene are LGHNA and YSLEER.